This TCR beta chain stems from a study of EBV T-cell therapy then PD-1 blockade in nasopharyngeal carcinoma. Time point given: 266 days after commencement of treatment, after nivolumab therapy. Treatment reported: AdE1-LMPpoly-expanded autologous EBV-specific T-cell therapy followed by anti-PD-1 nivolumab. This CDR3 has 10 residues. V was clipped by 8 bases and J by 10 bases, with 6 bases between them. Regarding this clone: Antigen specificity is unknown.

The table came from immunoSEQ multiplex PCR; TCRdb's copy has only in-frame clones and leaves some out. The sample shows 20,000 to 25,000 clones, approximately 79% of them seen only once. The chain recombines TRBV12-3 or TRBV12-4 with TRBJ1-6, with unresolved D. Material: CD8+ T cells from blood, obtained at day 266 from a patient whose treatment included autologous EBV-specific T cells and nivolumab. This TCR came from a man aged 35 to 55 with nasopharyngeal carcinoma. This CDR3 reads CASGMSPLHF. CDR3 sequence (DNA): TGTGCCAGCGGGATGTCACCCCTCCACTTT.